This TCR beta chain originates from a study of CD8 T cells in Susac syndrome. Study findings and constraints: It was acknowledged by the study that relatively few individuals were included in its TCR sequencing and HLA analysis.

Regarding this clonotype: Its antigen is currently unknown.

RNA was extracted with the RNeasy kit, and a quantity of roughly 0.5 to 1 ug was reverse transcribed using random hexamers. TCRdb reprocessed the immunoSEQ multiplex PCR reads via MiXCR and lists one record per CDR3 protein. The data show about 240,000 distinct CDR3 sequences, with 96% seen just once and approximately 0.1% held by the top ten. The diagnostic criteria for definite or probable disease, as recently defined, were met by the patients with Susac syndrome. FACS enriched CD8+ TEMRA cells, while bulk CD8+ and CD4+ were negatively isolated. This CDR3 has 13 residues. Germline V gene sequence: CDR1 GTSNPN, CDR2 SVGIG (reference sequence). The V and J ends lost 2 bases and 10 bases, in that order; junction bases with no gene match: 9.

Sequencing was done on a sample of CD4+ T cells from PBMCs. This TCR was sampled from a human donor with Susac syndrome. The rearrangement joins TRBV30 to TRBJ2-5, with 8 bases that match TRBD1. The CDR3 nucleotides are TGTGCCTGGAGTTTTCGCGACAGGGGTGACCAGTACTTC. This sequence encodes CAWSFRDRGDQYF. Variable domain in full (rest from reference TRBV30 and TRBJ2-5): SQTIHQWPATLVQPVGSPLSLECTVEGTSNPNLYWYRQAAGRGLQLLFYSVGIGQISSEVPQNLSASRPQDRQFILSSKKLLLSDSGFYLCAWSFRDRGDQYFGPGTRLLVL.